Following are 6 T cell receptor beta chains from one sample sequenced in a study of human CD8 memory T cell subsets. Researchers made TCR beta libraries via UMI-labeled 5' RACE. TCRdb reprocessed the 5' RACE reads, with one entry per CDR3 protein and no DNA. The listing records 5,000 or so distinct CDR3 sequences. The sequencing input was CD8+ effector memory T cells (TEM) sorted from PBMCs. Documented subset: effector memory CD8 T cells, CCR7- CD45RO+ CD95+. The source of these receptors is a human donor in good health.

The chain recombines TRBV10-2 with TRBJ2-3; TCRdb names TRBD2, which stays unverified in the absence of DNA. Germline CDR1 WSHSY, CDR2 SAAADI. The CDR3 is made up of 13 amino acids. The CDR3 sequence: CASTRGFTDTQYF.

The rearrangement uses TRBV29-1 and TRBJ2-2; checking the TCRdb D call of TRBD1 is not possible without DNA. The CDR3 totals 15 residues. CDR1 is SQVTM, CDR2 ANQGSEA, per germline. Here the CDR3 reads CSVEEDRANTGELFF.

The chain uses TRBV6-2 or TRBV6-3 and TRBJ2-6. Germline-derived CDR1 and CDR2 are MNHEY and SVGEGT. This CDR3 spans 15 amino acids. This CDR3 is CASSSTPSGANVLTF.

The chain's CDR3 is CSATGGRNTEAFF. The chain uses TRBV20-1 and TRBJ1-1; the TCRdb call, TRBD1, lacks DNA for checking. Germline V gene lookup returns CDR1 DFQATT and CDR2 SNEGSKA (reference sequence). CDR3 size: 13 residues.

The chain combines TRBV20-1 with TRBJ1-1; with no DNA, the TCRdb D assignment of TRBD1 cannot be verified. The CDR3 is 14 residues long. Looked up from germline, CDR1 is DFQATT and CDR2 is SNEGSKA (reference sequence). The CDR3 is CSASGETGDTEAFF.

The rearrangement links TRBV10-3 to TRBJ2-2; TCRdb proposes TRBD1, but this gene call is untestable without DNA. This CDR3 is built from 14 residues. Germline loops: CDR1 ENHRY, CDR2 SYGVKD. This CDR3 is CAISRTENTGELFF.